This entry is about one TCR beta chain. What it recognizes is unknown. The method was immunoSEQ multiplex PCR; TCRdb's version includes in-frame clones alone and lacks a portion of them. The data contain 100,000 to 150,000 clones, about 90% of them seen just once; the ten biggest clones take up about 1.9%. The data are from a study of T cell responses to AZD1222 COVID-19 vaccine. Regarding the study as a whole: Donors skewed white British and female; clonal diversity was possibly underestimated. Spike-specific TCR breadth and depth went up after people got two AZD1222 doses.

Pooling was applied to second doses at about 4 or about 12 weeks. The CDR3 runs 15 residues. The germline V gene has CDR1 SEHNR and CDR2 FQNEAQ (reference sequence). Between the trimmed V and J ends, which lost 7 bases and 4 bases, there was a span of 17 bases. The chain employs TRBV7-9 and TRBJ2-1; D tentatively reads TRBD1 or TRBD2 (7 bases each). Sequencing was performed on peripheral blood, taken 28 days after the second AZD1222 dose. This clonotype was obtained from an adult who received the AZD1222 COVID-19 vaccine. The CDR3 DNA is TGTGCCAGCACCTCGAGCGGGACAGAGTACAATGAGCAGTTCTTC. As protein: CASTSSGTEYNEQFF.